These T cell receptor beta chains were read from a single sample in a study of blood T cell repertoires in COVID-19. The data were produced by immunoSEQ multiplex PCR, yet TCRdb's version contains in-frame clones alone and is incomplete. The repertoire holds about 220,000 clones, roughly nine tenths seen once, with just over 2.5% in the top ten. Sequencing used PBMCs or T cells enriched from blood (not recorded which). These receptors were collected from a woman in her 30s who had recovered from COVID-19. Both conserved end residues are part of each CDR3. The D gene is left open where the match is weak. Size is omitted from some rows. Given values are once, few, many or a class for expanded clones.

j_call	v_call	clone_size	d_call	cdr3_aa	cdr3_nt
TRBJ1-4	TRBV29-1	NA	NA	CSVEGHDEKLFF	TGCAGCGTTGAAGGGCATGATGAAAAACTGTTTTTT
TRBJ2-5	TRBV2	NA	NA	CASSESQLQETQYF	TGTGCCAGCAGTGAATCGCAGTTACAAGAGACCCAGTACTTC
TRBJ1-5	TRBV18	NA	TRBD1	CASSGGGQGVNQPQHF	TGTGCCAGCTCGGGCGGGGGACAGGGGGTCAATCAGCCCCAGCATTTT
TRBJ2-7	TRBV29-1	NA	TRBD2	CSYSGDFSYEQYF	TGCAGCTATAGCGGGGACTTTTCCTACGAGCAGTACTTC
TRBJ2-1	TRBV4-3	once	TRBD2	CASSHLAGGLNEQFF	TGCGCCAGCAGCCATCTAGCGGGGGGCTTGAATGAGCAGTTCTTC
TRBJ1-4	TRBV7-9	NA	TRBD1	CASSQDRDGEKLFF	TGTGCCAGCAGCCAAGACAGGGACGGTGAAAAACTGTTTTTT
TRBJ2-1	TRBV10-3	NA	NA	CAISEGEGNSYNEQFF	TGTGCCATCAGTGAAGGCGAGGGTAACTCCTACAATGAGCAGTTCTTC
TRBJ2-1	TRBV3-1/TRBV3-2	few	TRBD2	CASSPPAGVYNEQFF	TGTGCCAGCAGCCCCCCAGCGGGGGTATACAATGAGCAGTTCTTC
TRBJ1-2	TRBV12-3/TRBV12-4	NA	NA	CASSLSFYGYTF	TGTGCCAGCAGTTTGAGTTTCTATGGCTACACCTTC
TRBJ1-2	TRBV11-2	NA	NA	CASSSSRRPIGYTF	TGTGCCAGCAGCTCCAGTCGGAGACCCATCGGCTACACCTTC
TRBJ1-1	TRBV7-8	NA	NA	CASSLVGGKNTEAFF	TGTGCCAGCAGCTTAGTTGGGGGGAAGAACACTGAAGCTTTCTTT
TRBJ1-6	TRBV27	NA	TRBD1	CASAPPGGNSPLHF	TGTGCCAGTGCACCTCCAGGGGGCAATTCACCCCTCCACTTT
TRBJ1-5	TRBV6-1	NA	NA	CASSDHAGNSNQPQHF	TGTGCCAGCAGTGACCACGCAGGGAATAGCAATCAGCCCCAGCATTTT
TRBJ1-5	TRBV7-9	NA	NA	CASSPNSGNQPQHF	TGTGCCAGCAGCCCTAACTCAGGGAATCAGCCCCAGCATTTT
TRBJ1-2	TRBV28	NA	TRBD1	CASSFLDERTGGGYTF	TGTGCCAGCAGTTTTTTGGACGAGAGAACAGGGGGCGGCTACACCTTC
TRBJ2-3	TRBV5-1	NA	TRBD1	CASSPGQDHYTQYF	TGCGCCAGCAGCCCGGGACAGGATCACTATACGCAGTATTTT
TRBJ1-3	TRBV5-4	NA	NA	CASSLSPFTSGNTIYF	TGTGCCAGCAGCTTGAGCCCCTTCACCTCTGGAAACACCATATATTTT
TRBJ1-2	TRBV20-1	NA	NA	CSALSYGYTF	TGCAGTGCTCTTTCCTATGGCTACACCTTC